This T cell receptor (beta chain) was identified in a study of memory CD4+ T cells and cytomegalovirus serostatus. Background on the study: Donors were healthy Belgian adults, 9 CMV seropositive and approximately 25 seronegative.

The sort gate was single viable CD3+CD4+CD8-CD45RO+ cells for memory CD4+ T cells. After thawing, CD4+ T cells were positively selected. The table came from immunoSEQ multiplex PCR; TCRdb's copy has only in-frame clones and leaves some out. The sample consists of some 60,000 clones, over 65% of them appearing once. CDR1 is SGDLS and CDR2 is YYNGEE in the germline V gene. The CDR3 contains 15 residues. V shed 4 bases, J shed 0 bases, and the junction held 4 bases outside the gene matches. J is TRBJ1-1 and V is TRBV9; 9 bases agree with TRBD1. The sequencing input was memory CD4+ T cells from blood. This sequence originates from an adult in good health and CMV-seropositive. As DNA, the CDR3 is TGTGCCAGCAGCCAGGGGACAGGGATGAACACTGAAGCTTTCTTT. It encodes CASSQGTGMNTEAFF.